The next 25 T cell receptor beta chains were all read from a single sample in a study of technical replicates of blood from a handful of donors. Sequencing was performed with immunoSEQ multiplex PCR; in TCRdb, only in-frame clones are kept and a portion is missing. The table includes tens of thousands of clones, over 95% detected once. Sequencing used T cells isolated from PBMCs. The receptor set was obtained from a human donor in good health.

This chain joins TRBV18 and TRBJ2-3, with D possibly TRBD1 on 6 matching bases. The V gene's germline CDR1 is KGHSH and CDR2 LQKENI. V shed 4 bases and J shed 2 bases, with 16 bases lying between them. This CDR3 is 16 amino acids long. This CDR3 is CASSQFQDRNTDTQYF. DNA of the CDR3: TGTGCCAGCTCACAATTCCAGGACAGAAACACAGATACGCAGTATTTT. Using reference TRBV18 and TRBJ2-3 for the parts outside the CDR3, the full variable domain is NAGVMQNPRHLVRRRGQEARLRCSPMKGHSHVYWYRQLPEEGLKFMVYLQKENIIDESGMPKERFSAEFPKEGPSILRIQQVVRGDSAAYFCASSQFQDRNTDTQYFGPGTRLTVL.

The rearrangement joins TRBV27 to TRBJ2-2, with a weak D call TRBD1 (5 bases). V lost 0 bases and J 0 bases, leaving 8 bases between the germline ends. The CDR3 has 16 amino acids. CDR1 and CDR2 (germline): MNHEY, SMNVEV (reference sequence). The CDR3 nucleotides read TGTGCCAGCAGTTTATCGCAGGGTGCGAACACCGGGGAGCTGTTTTTT. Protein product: CASSLSQGANTGELFF.

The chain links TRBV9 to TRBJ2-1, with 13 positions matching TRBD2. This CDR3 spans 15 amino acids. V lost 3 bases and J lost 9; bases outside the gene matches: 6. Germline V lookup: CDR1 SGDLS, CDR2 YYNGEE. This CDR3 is CASSAGLAGAIEQFF. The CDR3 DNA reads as TGTGCCAGCAGCGCCGGACTAGCGGGAGCGATTGAGCAGTTCTTC.

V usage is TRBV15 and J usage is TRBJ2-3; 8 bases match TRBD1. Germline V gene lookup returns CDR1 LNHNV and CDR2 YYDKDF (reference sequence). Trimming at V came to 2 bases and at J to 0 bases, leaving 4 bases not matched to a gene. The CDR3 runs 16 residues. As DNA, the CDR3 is TGTGCCACCAGCAGACGGACAGGGTCCAGCACAGATACGCAGTATTTT. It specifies CATSRRTGSSTDTQYF.

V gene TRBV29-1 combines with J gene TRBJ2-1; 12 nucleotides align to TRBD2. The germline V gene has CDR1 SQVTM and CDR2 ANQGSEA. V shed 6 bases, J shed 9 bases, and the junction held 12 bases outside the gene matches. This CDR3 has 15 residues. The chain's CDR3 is CSVAPGLAGRSEQFF. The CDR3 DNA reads TGCAGCGTCGCACCGGGACTAGCGGGTAGGAGTGAGCAGTTCTTC.

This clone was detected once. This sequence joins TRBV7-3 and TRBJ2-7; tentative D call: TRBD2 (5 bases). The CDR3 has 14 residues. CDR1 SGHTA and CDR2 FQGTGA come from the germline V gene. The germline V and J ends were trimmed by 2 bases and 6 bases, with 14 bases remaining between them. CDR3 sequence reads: CASSLAGLPGEQYF. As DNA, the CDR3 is TGTGCCAGCAGCTTAGCCGGACTTCCGGGCGAGCAGTACTTC.

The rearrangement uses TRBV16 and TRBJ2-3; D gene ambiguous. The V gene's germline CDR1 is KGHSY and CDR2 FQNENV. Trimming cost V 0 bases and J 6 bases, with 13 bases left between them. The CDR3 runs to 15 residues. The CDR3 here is CASSQSPGTRDTQYF. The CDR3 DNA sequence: TGTGCCAGCAGCCAATCGCCAGGAACACGGGATACGCAGTATTTT.

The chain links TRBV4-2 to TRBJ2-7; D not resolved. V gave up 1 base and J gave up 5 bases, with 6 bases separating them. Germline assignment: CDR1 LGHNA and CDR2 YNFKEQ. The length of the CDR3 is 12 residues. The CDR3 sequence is CASSQAGNEQYF. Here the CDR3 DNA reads TGTGCCAGCAGCCAAGCAGGTAACGAGCAGTACTTC.

CDR3 amino acids: CASSAQGGSGANVLTF. CDR3 coding DNA: TGTGCCAGCAGTGCCCAGGGTGGCTCTGGGGCCAACGTCCTGACTTTC. The V gene is TRBV2, the J gene TRBJ2-6; maybe TRBD1 (5 bases). Trimming left V 4 bases short and J 0 bases short, with 10 bases between. There are 16 residues in the CDR3. Germline V gene lookup returns CDR1 SNHLY and CDR2 FYNNEI.

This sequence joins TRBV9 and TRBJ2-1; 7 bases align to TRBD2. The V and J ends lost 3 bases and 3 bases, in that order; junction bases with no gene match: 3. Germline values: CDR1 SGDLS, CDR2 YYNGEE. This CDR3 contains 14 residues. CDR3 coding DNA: TGTGCCAGCAGCGCCAGCGGGATCTACAATGAGCAGTTCTTC. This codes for CASSASGIYNEQFF.

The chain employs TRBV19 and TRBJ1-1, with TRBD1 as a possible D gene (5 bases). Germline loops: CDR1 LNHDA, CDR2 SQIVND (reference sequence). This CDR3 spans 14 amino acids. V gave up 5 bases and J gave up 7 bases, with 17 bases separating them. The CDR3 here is CASSLPPQGNEAFF. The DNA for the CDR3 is TGTGCCAGTAGTCTCCCACCCCAGGGAAATGAAGCTTTCTTT.

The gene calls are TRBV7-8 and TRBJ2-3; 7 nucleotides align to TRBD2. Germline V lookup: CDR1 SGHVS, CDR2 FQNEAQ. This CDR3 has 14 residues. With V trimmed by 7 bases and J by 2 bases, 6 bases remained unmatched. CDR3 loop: CASTLGGITDTQYF. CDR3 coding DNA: TGTGCCAGCACCCTGGGGGGGATCACAGATACGCAGTATTTT.

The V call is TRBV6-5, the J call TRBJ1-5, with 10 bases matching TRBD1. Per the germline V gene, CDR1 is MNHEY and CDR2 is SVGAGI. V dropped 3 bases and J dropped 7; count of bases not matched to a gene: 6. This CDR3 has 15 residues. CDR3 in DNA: TGTGCCAGCAGTTATGCCGGGACAGGGGAGCAGCCCCAGCATTTT. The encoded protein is CASSYAGTGEQPQHF.

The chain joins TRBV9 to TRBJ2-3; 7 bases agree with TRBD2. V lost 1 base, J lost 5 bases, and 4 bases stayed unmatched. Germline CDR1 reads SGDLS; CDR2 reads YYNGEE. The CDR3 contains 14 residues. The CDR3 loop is CASSVWAGVDTQYF. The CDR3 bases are TGTGCCAGCAGCGTATGGGCGGGAGTAGATACGCAGTATTTT. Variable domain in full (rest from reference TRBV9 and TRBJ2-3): DSGVTQTPKHLITATGQRVTLRCSPRSGDLSVYWYQQSLDQGLQFLIQYYNGEERAKGNILERFSAQQFPDLHSELNLSSLELGDSALYFCASSVWAGVDTQYFGPGTRLTVL.

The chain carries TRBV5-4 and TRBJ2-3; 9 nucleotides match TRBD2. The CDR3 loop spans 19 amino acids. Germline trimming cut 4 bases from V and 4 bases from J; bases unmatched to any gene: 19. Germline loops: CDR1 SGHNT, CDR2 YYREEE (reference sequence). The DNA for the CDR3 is TGTGCCAGCAGCGCTGACAGGGCCATGGCGGGAGGGCCGTCAGATACGCAGTATTTT. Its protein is CASSADRAMAGGPSDTQYF.

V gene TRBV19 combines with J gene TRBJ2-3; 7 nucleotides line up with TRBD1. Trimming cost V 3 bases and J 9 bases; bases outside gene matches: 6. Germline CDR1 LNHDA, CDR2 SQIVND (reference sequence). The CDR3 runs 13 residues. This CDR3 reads CASSIQGDGTQYF. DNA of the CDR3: TGTGCCAGTAGTATCCAGGGGGATGGAACGCAGTATTTT.

CDR3 loop: CASSLVGGQMNTEAFF. For the CDR3, the DNA is TGCGCCAGCAGCTTGGTCGGAGGACAGATGAACACTGAAGCTTTCTTT. V gene TRBV5-1 combines with J gene TRBJ1-1; tentative D call: TRBD1 (6 bases). V lost 0 bases, J lost 0 bases, and 12 bases lay in between. CDR3 length equals 16 residues. Germline values: CDR1 SGHRS, CDR2 YFSETQ.

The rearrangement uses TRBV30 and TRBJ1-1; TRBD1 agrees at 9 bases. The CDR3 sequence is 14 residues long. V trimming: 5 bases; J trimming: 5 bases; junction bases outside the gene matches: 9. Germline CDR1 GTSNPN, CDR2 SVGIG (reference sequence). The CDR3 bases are TGTGCCTGGGTCACAGGGGGCGCAATGACTGAAGCTTTCTTT. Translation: CAWVTGGAMTEAFF.

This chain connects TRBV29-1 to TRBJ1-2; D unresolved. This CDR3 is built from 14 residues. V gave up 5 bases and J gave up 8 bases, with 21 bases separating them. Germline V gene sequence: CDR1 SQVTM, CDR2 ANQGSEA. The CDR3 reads CSVYYPGLSTGYTF. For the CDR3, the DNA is TGCAGCGTTTATTATCCGGGGTTGTCAACGGGCTACACCTTC. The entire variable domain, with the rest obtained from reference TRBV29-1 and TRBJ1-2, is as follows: SAVISQKPSRDICQRGTSLTIQCQVDSQVTMMFWYRQQPGQSLTLIATANQGSEATYESGFVIDKFPISRPNLTFSTLTVSNMSPEDSSIYLCSVYYPGLSTGYTFGSGTRLTVV.

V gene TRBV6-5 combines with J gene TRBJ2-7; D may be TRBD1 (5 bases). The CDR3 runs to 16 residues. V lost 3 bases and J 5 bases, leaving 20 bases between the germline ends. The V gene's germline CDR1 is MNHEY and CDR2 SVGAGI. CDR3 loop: CASSYSRGQGVHEQYF. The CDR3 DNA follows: TGTGCCAGCAGTTATAGTCGCGGTCAGGGCGTCCACGAGCAGTACTTC.

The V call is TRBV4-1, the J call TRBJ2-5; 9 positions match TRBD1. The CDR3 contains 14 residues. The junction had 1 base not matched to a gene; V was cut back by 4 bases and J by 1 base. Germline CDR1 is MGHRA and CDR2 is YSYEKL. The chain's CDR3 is CASSPGQGQETQYF. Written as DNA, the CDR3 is TGCGCCAGCAGCCCGGGACAGGGCCAAGAGACCCAGTACTTC.

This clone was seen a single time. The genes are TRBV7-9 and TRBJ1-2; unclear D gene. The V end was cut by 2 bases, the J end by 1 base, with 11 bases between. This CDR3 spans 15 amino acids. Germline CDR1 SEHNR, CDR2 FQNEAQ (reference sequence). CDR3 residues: CASSLSRTHNYGYTF. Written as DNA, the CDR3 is TGTGCCAGCAGCTTAAGCCGAACCCATAACTATGGCTACACCTTC.

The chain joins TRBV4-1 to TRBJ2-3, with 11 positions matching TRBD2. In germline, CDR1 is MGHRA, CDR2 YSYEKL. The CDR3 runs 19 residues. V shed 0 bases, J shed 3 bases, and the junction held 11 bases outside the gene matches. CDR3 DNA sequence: TGCGCCAGCAGCCAAGATCTTTTGACTAGCGGGGCTGGTACAGATACGCAGTATTTT. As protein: CASSQDLLTSGAGTDTQYF.

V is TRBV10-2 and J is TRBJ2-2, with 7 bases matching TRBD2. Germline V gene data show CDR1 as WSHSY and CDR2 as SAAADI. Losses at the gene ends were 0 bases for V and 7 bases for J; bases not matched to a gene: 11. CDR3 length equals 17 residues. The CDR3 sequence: CASSESDGGSGFGELFF. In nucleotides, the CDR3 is TGCGCCAGCAGTGAGTCTGATGGCGGGAGCGGTTTCGGGGAGCTGTTTTTT.

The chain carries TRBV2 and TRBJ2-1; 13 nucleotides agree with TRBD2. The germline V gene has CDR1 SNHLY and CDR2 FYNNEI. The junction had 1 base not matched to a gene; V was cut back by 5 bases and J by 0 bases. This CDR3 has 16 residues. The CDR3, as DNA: TGTGCCAGCAGTTGGACTAGCGGGAGCTCCTACAATGAGCAGTTCTTC. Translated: CASSWTSGSSYNEQFF. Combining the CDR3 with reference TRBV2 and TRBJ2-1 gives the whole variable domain EPEVTQTPSHQVTQMGQEVILRCVPISNHLYFYWYRQILGQKVEFLVSFYNNEISEKSEIFDDQFSVERPDGSNFTLKIRSTKLEDSAMYFCASSWTSGSSYNEQFFGPGTRLTVL.